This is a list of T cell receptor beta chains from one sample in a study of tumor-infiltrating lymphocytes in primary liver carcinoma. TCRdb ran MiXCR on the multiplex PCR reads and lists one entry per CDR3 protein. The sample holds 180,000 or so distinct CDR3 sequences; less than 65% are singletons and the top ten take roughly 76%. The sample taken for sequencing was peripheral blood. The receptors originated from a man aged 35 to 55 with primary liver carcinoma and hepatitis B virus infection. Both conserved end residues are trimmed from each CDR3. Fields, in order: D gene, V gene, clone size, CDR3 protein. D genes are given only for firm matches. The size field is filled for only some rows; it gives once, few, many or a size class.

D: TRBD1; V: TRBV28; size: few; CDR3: ASSLGQGANEKLF
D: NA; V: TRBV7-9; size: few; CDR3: ASSRTGTQETQY
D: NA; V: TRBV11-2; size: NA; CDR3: ASSLDWGERY
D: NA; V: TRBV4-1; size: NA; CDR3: ASSQEGRRAVKQL
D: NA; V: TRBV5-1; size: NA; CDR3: ASSLDTNTGELF
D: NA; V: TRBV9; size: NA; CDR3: AIGGLNPSYNEQF
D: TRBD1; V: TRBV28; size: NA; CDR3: ASRRQGKTDTQY
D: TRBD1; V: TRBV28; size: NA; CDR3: ASIGTGGAWNEQF
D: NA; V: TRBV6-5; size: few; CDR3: ASSYSWEVSNYGYT
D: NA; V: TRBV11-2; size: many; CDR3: ASSLGITRDEKLF
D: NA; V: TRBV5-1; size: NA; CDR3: ASSLNSGNTIY
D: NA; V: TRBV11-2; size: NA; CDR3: ASSLNGHQVDTGDF
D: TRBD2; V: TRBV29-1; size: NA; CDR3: SAETSGSLNEQF
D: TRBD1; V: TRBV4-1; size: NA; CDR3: ASSQQGQGTDTQY
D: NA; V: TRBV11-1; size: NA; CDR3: ANTLLGPYEQY
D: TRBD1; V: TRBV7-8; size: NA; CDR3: ASSSGQGLSNQPQH
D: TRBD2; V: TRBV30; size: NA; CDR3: AWSVAGTGETQY
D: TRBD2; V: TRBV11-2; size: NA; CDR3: ASSFELAFYNEQF
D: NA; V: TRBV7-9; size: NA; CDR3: ASSESGGNYGYT
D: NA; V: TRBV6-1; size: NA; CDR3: ASSSAGPIQPQH
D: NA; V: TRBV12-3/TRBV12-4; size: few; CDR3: ASLINIGELF
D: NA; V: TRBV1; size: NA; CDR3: TSSQFGTSGICEQS
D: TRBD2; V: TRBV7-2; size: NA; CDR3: ASSLVAGGGNTQY
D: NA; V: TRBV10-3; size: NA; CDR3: AISPDETPLH
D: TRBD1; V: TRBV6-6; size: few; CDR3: ASSYGGAGGKNYGYT
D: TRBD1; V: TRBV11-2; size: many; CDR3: ASSLSSDRRGYT
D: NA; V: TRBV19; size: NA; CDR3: ASSSGRFSGANVLT
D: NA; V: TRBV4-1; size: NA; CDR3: ASSQGALGDCSYEHY
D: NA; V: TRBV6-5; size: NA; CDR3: ASSQRPVVSTGGLF
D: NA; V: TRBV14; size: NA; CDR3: ASSYPRGQRTDTQY
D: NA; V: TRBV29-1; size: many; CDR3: SVETGATSFLGGDIQY
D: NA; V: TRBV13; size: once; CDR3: ASSLPRQDTQY
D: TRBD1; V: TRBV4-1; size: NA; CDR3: ASSQVHYRGNSGANLLT
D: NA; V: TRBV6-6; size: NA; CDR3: ASSLVEGPYNEQF
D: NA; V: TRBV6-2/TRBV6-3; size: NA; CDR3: ASSYTATGELF
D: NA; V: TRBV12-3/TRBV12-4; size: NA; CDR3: ASSIDRTDTQY
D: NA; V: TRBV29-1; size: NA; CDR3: SVRDWRDTGELF
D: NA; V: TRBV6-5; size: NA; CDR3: ASSTGTAAF
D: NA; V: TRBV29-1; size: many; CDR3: SVAGGEAQETQY
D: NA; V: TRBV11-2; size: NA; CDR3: ANSFVVEQY
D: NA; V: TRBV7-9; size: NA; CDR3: ASSLQGRSSYNEQF
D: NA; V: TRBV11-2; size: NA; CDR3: ASSFMMTDSYEQY
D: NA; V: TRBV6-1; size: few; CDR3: ASSSNQGLGSTDTQY
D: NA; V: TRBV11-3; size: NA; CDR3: ASSLASSGELL
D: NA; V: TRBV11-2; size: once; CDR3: ASSLGWGTGAF